By share, the clone carrying this T cell receptor (beta chain) ranks as medium-sized. These data belong to a study of prognosis after radiotherapy for stage I lung cancer. The V and J ends lost 4 bases and 5 bases, in that order; junction bases with no gene match: 10. The germline V gene has CDR1 SGDLS and CDR2 YYNGEE. The CDR3 spans 16 residues. From genomic DNA, TCR beta CDR3 was amplified by two-round multiplex PCR. Primers targeting each individual TRBV and TRBJ gene were applied in first-round PCR. MiXCR, run by TCRdb on the multiplex PCR reads, gives a single entry per CDR3 protein. The data hold about 20,000 distinct CDR3 sequences, with roughly 44% observed a single time.

The sequence derives from a donor aged 50 or older with non-small cell lung cancer. V gene TRBV9 combines with J gene TRBJ2-5; 11 positions agree with TRBD2. The source was PBMCs, collected before or after stereotactic body radiation therapy (not recorded which). CDR3 sequence (DNA): TGTGCCAGCAGCCCCGAGGAGACTAGCGGGACTGAGACCCAGTACTTC. Translating it yields CASSPEETSGTETQYF.